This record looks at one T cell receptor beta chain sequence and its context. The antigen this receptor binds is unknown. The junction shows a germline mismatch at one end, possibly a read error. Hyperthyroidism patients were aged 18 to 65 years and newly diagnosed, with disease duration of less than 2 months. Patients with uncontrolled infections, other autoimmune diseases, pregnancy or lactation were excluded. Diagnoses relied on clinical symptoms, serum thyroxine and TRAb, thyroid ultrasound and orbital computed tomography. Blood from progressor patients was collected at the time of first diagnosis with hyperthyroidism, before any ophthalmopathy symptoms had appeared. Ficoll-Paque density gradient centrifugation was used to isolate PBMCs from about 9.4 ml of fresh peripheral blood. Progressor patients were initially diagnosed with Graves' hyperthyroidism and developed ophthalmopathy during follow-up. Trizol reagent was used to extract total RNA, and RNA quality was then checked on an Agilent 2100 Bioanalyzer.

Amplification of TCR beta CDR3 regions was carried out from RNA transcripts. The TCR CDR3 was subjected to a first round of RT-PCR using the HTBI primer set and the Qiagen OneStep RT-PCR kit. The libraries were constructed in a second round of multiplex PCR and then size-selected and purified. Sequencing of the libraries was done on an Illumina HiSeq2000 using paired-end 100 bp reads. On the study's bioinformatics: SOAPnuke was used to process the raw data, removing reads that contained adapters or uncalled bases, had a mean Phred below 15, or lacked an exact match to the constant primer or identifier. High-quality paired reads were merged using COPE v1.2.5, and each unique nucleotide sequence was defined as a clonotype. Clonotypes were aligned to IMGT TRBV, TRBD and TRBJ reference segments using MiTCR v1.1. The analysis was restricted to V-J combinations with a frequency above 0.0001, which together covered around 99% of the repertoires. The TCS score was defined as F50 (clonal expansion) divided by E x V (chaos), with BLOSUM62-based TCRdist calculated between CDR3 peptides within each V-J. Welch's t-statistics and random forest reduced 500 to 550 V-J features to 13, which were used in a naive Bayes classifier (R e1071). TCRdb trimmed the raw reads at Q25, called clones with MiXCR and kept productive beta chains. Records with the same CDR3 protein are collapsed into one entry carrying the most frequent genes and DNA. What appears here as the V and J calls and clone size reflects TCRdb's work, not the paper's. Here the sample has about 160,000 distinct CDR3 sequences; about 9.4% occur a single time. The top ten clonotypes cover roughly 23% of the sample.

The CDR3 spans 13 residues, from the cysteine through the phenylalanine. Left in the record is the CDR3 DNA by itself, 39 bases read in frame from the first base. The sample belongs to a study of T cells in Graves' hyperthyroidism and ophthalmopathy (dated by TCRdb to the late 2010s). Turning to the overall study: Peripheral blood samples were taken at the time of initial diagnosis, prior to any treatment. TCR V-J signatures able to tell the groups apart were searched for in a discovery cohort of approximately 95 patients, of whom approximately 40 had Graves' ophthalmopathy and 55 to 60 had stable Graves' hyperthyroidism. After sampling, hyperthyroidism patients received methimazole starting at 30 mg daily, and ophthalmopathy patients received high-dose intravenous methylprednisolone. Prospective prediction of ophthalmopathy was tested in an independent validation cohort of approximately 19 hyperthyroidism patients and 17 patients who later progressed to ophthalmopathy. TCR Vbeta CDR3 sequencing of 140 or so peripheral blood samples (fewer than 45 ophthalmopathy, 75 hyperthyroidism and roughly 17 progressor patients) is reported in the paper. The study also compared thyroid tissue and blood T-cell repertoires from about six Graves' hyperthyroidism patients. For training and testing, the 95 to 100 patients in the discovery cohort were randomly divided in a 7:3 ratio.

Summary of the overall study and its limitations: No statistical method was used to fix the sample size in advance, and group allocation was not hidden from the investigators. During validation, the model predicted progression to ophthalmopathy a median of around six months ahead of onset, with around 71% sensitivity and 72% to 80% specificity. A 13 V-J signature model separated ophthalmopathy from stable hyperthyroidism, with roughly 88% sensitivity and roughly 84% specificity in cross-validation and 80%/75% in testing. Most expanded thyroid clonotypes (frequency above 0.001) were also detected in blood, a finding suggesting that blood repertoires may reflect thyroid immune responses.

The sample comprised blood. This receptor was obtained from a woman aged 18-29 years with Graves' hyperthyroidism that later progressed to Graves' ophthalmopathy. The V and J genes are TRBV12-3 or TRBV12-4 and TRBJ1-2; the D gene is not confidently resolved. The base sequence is TGTGCCGGCAGTTATGGCCCTAACTATGGCTACACCTTC. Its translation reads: CAGSYGPNYGYTF.